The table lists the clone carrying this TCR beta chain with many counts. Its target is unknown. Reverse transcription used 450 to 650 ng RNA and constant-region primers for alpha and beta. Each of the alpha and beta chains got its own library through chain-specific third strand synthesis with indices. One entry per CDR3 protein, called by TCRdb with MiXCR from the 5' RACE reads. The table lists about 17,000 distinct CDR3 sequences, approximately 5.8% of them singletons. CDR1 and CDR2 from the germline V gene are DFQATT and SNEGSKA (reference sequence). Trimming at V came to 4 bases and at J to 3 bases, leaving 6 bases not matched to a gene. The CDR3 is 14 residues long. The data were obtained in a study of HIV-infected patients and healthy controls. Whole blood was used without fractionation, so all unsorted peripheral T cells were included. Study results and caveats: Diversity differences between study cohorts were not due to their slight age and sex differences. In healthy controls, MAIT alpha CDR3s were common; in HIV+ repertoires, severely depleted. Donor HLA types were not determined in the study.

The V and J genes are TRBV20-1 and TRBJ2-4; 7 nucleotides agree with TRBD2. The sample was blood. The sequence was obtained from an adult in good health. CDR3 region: CSAISAGFKNIQYF. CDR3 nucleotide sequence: TGCAGTGCTATCTCAGCGGGGTTCAAAAACATTCAGTACTTC.